A selection of T cell receptor beta chains follows, all from one sample in a study of OX40 agonist ivuxolimab in advanced cancers. Sequencing used immunoSEQ multiplex PCR; TCRdb keeps in-frame clones, though not all of them. The sample has about 95,000 clones; roughly nine tenths are singletons. The material was CD4+ or CD8+ T cells sorted from blood, obtained in a trial of the OX40 agonist ivuxolimab. The receptors shown here come from an adult with an advanced solid tumor such as melanoma, head and neck, liver or kidney cancer. The CDR3 runs from the conserved cysteine through the conserved F or W. D genes are given only for firm matches. Size values are once, few and many counts, or a class for expanded clones, and some rows have none.

abundance,j_gene,d_gene,v_gene,len,CDR3aa,CDR3nt
-,TRBJ2-1,-,TRBV18,14,CASSPPTGYNEQFF,TGTGCCAGCTCACCACCGACTGGCTACAATGAGCAGTTCTTC
-,TRBJ2-1,-,TRBV5-1,14,CASSLVSTYNEQFF,TGCGCCAGCAGCTTGGTCTCTACCTACAATGAGCAGTTCTTC
once,TRBJ2-7,TRBD2,TRBV10-3,15,CAISPPRTSGSFMYF,TGTGCCATCAGCCCACCTAGGACTAGCGGGAGCTTTATGTACTTC
-,TRBJ2-7,TRBD1,TRBV20-1,11,CSALDRDEQYF,TGCAGTGCCCTGGACAGGGATGAGCAGTACTTC
-,TRBJ2-5,TRBD1,TRBV5-1,16,CASSTGTAPIQETQYF,TGCGCCAGCAGCACGGGGACAGCTCCCATACAAGAGACCCAGTACTTC
-,TRBJ2-1,-,TRBV18,14,CASSPPSGPNEQFF,TGTGCCAGCTCACCACCGTCCGGGCCCAATGAGCAGTTCTTC
-,TRBJ2-1,-,TRBV7-3,13,CASSAGMGNEQFF,TGTGCCAGCAGTGCTGGCATGGGAAATGAGCAGTTCTTC
-,TRBJ2-1,TRBD2,TRBV5-1,16,CASSLEELAVYNEQFF,TGCGCCAGCAGCTTAGAGGAACTAGCGGTTTACAATGAGCAGTTCTTC
-,TRBJ1-2,-,TRBV7-2,15,CASSLATQTNYGYTF,TGTGCCAGCAGCTTAGCGACACAAACTAACTATGGCTACACCTTC
few,TRBJ2-3,TRBD1,TRBV7-8,16,CASSLRRGQSTDTQYF,TGTGCCAGCAGCTTACGCAGGGGGCAGAGCACAGATACGCAGTATTTT
once,TRBJ1-5,-,TRBV6-1,14,CASNPESINQPQHF,TGTGCCAGCAACCCCGAGTCGATCAATCAGCCCCAGCATTTT
-,TRBJ2-3,-,TRBV7-2,12,CASSSLTDTQYF,TGTGCCAGCAGCTCCCTCACAGATACGCAGTATTTT
-,TRBJ2-7,-,TRBV27,13,CASSLSWRQEQYF,TGTGCCAGCAGTTTATCGTGGAGACAGGAGCAGTACTTC
-,TRBJ2-1,TRBD2,TRBV5-6,15,CASSRLAGAYNEQFF,TGTGCCAGCAGCCGACTAGCGGGGGCCTACAATGAGCAGTTCTTC
-,TRBJ1-5,-,TRBV4-1,16,CASSQVHGPANQPQHF,TGCGCCAGCAGCCAAGTGCACGGCCCAGCGAATCAGCCCCAGCATTTT
-,TRBJ2-7,TRBD2,TRBV5-4,16,CASSSGLAGVNDEQYF,TGTGCCAGCAGCAGCGGACTAGCGGGAGTGAACGACGAGCAGTACTTC
-,TRBJ2-3,-,TRBV7-9,16,CASSRSSGQLTDTQYF,TGTGCCAGCAGCCGCTCCTCGGGACAACTCACAGATACGCAGTATTTT
-,TRBJ2-1,TRBD2,TRBV28,17,CASSLSSGGRSYNEQFF,TGTGCCAGCAGTTTATCTAGCGGGGGTCGCTCCTACAATGAGCAGTTCTTC
-,TRBJ2-7,TRBD2,TRBV27,15,CASSPRASGGYEQYF,TGTGCCAGCAGTCCCCGGGCTAGCGGGGGCTACGAGCAGTACTTC
-,TRBJ2-7,-,TRBV7-3,16,CASSPHGQGLGYEQYF,TGTGCCAGCAGCCCACACGGACAGGGACTAGGGTACGAGCAGTACTTC
-,TRBJ2-5,TRBD2,TRBV11-3,19,CASSTIVPGLAGGTETQYF,TGTGCCAGCAGCACTATAGTTCCGGGACTAGCGGGAGGGACGGAGACCCAGTACTTC
-,TRBJ2-7,TRBD1,TRBV4-2,14,CASSHTGQTYEQYF,TGTGCCAGCAGCCATACGGGACAGACCTACGAGCAGTACTTC
-,TRBJ2-5,-,TRBV4-3,15,CASSQDNRGEETQYF,TGCGCCAGCAGCCAAGATAATAGGGGGGAAGAGACCCAGTACTTC
-,TRBJ2-3,TRBD2,TRBV11-2,16,CASSLELAGSTDTQYF,TGTGCCAGCAGCTTAGAACTAGCGGGAAGCACAGATACGCAGTATTTT
once,TRBJ2-1,TRBD2,TRBV19,15,CASSILAGVSYEQFF,TGTGCCAGTAGTATTCTAGCGGGAGTGTCTTATGAGCAGTTCTTC
-,TRBJ2-7,-,TRBV19,14,CASSEGALAYEQYF,TGTGCCAGTAGTGAAGGGGCTTTGGCCTACGAGCAGTACTTC
-,TRBJ2-1,TRBD1,TRBV6-1,14,CASSVGGQVGEQFF,TGTGCCAGCAGTGTAGGAGGACAGGTTGGTGAGCAGTTCTTC
-,TRBJ2-7,-,TRBV5-1,14,CASSLFQGSYEQYF,TGCGCCAGCAGCCTCTTTCAGGGTTCGTACGAGCAGTACTTC
-,TRBJ2-2,TRBD1,TRBV5-1,16,CASSLKGQGVTGELFF,TGCGCCAGCAGCTTAAAGGGACAGGGAGTCACCGGGGAGCTGTTTTTT
-,TRBJ1-5,-,TRBV9,15,CASSVGVLSNQPQHF,TGTGCCAGCAGCGTAGGAGTTTTGAGCAATCAGCCCCAGCATTTT
-,TRBJ1-2,-,TRBV6-6,15,CASSYSSGATLGYTF,TGTGCCAGCAGTTACAGTTCGGGAGCCACCCTTGGCTACACCTTC
-,TRBJ2-7,-,TRBV3-1/TRBV3-2,8,CANYEQYF,TGTGCCAACTACGAGCAGTACTTC
once,TRBJ2-5,TRBD1,TRBV9,16,CASSVAPDRGRETQYF,TGTGCCAGCAGCGTAGCTCCGGACAGGGGGCGTGAGACCCAGTACTTC
-,TRBJ2-5,TRBD2,TRBV30,15,CAWSQGTSGRETQYF,TGTGCCTGGAGCCAGGGGACTAGCGGGAGAGAGACCCAGTACTTC
-,TRBJ2-1,-,TRBV2,16,CASRDDVTISYNEQFF,TGTGCCAGCAGAGATGACGTTACAATCTCCTACAATGAGCAGTTCTTC
-,TRBJ2-2,-,TRBV5-1,15,CASSLDNANTGELFF,TGCGCCAGCAGCTTGGACAACGCGAACACCGGGGAGCTGTTTTTT
-,TRBJ2-1,TRBD2,TRBV30,15,CAWTDGLAMRNEQFF,TGTGCCTGGACCGATGGACTAGCCATGCGGAATGAGCAGTTCTTC
-,TRBJ2-2,-,TRBV18,15,CASSTGTLNTGELFF,TGTGCCAGCTCAACCGGGACACTTAACACCGGGGAGCTGTTTTTT
-,TRBJ2-7,TRBD1,TRBV18,17,CASSPPAGTGSSYEQYF,TGTGCCAGCTCACCGCCTGCCGGGACAGGGAGCTCCTACGAGCAGTACTTC
-,TRBJ2-2,-,TRBV18,14,CASSPGTATGELFF,TGTGCCAGCTCACCCGGGACTGCTACCGGGGAGCTGTTTTTT
-,TRBJ2-7,-,TRBV6-5,15,CASSYSRGRIYEQYF,TGTGCCAGCAGTTACTCGAGGGGACGGATATACGAGCAGTACTTC
-,TRBJ1-2,TRBD1,TRBV11-3,15,CASSLGYGTGFGYTF,TGTGCCAGCAGCCTAGGCTACGGGACAGGGTTCGGCTACACCTTC
-,TRBJ2-3,-,TRBV7-9,15,CASSLPAGRPDTQYF,TGTGCCAGCAGCTTACCGGCAGGGCGCCCCGATACGCAGTATTTT
-,TRBJ2-7,-,TRBV14,15,CASSQGKGQKNEQYF,TGTGCCAGCAGCCAAGGGAAGGGACAAAAGAACGAGCAGTACTTC
-,TRBJ2-5,TRBD1,TRBV28,15,CASSMTGGRQETQYF,TGTGCCAGCAGTATGACAGGGGGGCGCCAAGAGACCCAGTACTTC
-,TRBJ1-4,TRBD1,TRBV5-1,14,CASSRDRGNEKLFF,TGCGCCAGCAGCCGGGACAGGGGGAATGAAAAACTGTTTTTT
once,TRBJ2-7,-,TRBV28,16,CASSSLAKGDSYEQYF,TGTGCCAGCAGTTCGCTTGCGAAGGGCGACTCCTACGAGCAGTACTTC
-,TRBJ1-1,-,TRBV5-1,14,CASSPDTLNTEAFF,TGCGCCAGCAGCCCGGACACATTGAACACTGAAGCTTTCTTT
-,TRBJ2-6,TRBD1,TRBV18,16,CASSGQANSGANVLTF,TGTGCCAGCTCCGGACAGGCAAACTCTGGGGCCAACGTCCTGACTTTC
few,TRBJ2-3,-,TRBV30,11,CAWSLFDTQYF,TGTGCCTGGAGCCTATTCGATACGCAGTATTTT
-,TRBJ2-1,-,TRBV18,15,CASSPPGPRSSEQFF,TGTGCCAGCTCACCACCGGGGCCCCGGTCCTCTGAGCAGTTCTTC
-,TRBJ1-2,-,TRBV19,14,CASSTHREDYGYTF,TGTGCCAGTAGTACTCACAGGGAAGACTATGGCTACACCTTC
once,TRBJ2-4,TRBD2,TRBV9,18,CASSPIPGLDPAKNIQYF,TGTGCCAGCAGCCCTATACCGGGACTAGATCCAGCCAAAAACATTCAGTACTTC